The 30 T cell receptor beta chains below were found in one sample sequenced in a study of patients and donors after allogeneic stem cell transplantation. TCRdb used MiXCR to reprocess the RT-PCR reads, holding one entry per CDR3 protein. The table lists 400,000 to 450,000 distinct CDR3 sequences, roughly 17% of them singletons. Material: blood, either unsorted or a sorted T cell fraction (not recorded which). These receptors all stem from a human donor who was either an allogeneic HSCT recipient or a stem cell or donor lymphocyte infusion donor (not recorded which). It is not recorded whose cells these are; they may come from a transplant donor.

CDR3 protein: CASSSRKGQGGREQYF. Written as DNA, the CDR3 is TGTGCCAGCAGTTCCCGGAAGGGACAGGGGGGACGGGAGCAGTACTTC. The chain employs TRBV7-9 and TRBJ2-7; 11 bases fit TRBD1. V lost 6 bases and J lost 7; bases outside the gene matches: 14. Germline V gene lookup returns CDR1 SEHNR and CDR2 FQNEAQ (reference sequence). This CDR3 has 16 residues.

V is TRBV7-9 and J is TRBJ1-2; 8 bases match TRBD1. V gave up 5 bases and J gave up 4 bases; unmatched junction bases: 9. Looked up from germline, CDR1 is SEHNR and CDR2 is FQNEAQ (reference sequence). This CDR3 spans 15 amino acids. In DNA form, the CDR3 reads TGTGCCAGCAGCGATCCGGACAGGGAGGGCTATGGCTACACCTTC. Protein sequence: CASSDPDREGYGYTF.

This clonotype was seen more than once but under ten times. The chain has TRBV9 and TRBJ2-1; 13 nucleotides line up with TRBD2. After removal of 1 base from V and 8 bases from J, the junction contained 6 bases not matched to a gene. Germline-derived CDR1 and CDR2 are SGDLS and YYNGEE. The CDR3 is made up of 16 amino acids. In DNA, the CDR3 is TGTGCCAGCAGCGTACAGGGGACTAGCGGGGTGTATGAGCAGTTCTTC. Protein sequence: CASSVQGTSGVYEQFF.

V is TRBV2 and J is TRBJ1-5; 9 bases align to TRBD1. This CDR3 comprises 15 residues. The V gene end was trimmed by 8 bases and the J gene end by 4 bases; junction bases not matched to a gene: 9. Germline lookup yields CDR1 SNHLY and CDR2 FYNNEI. CDR3 loop: CASQSPGQGNQPQHF. The CDR3, as DNA: TGTGCCAGCCAATCCCCGGGACAGGGAAATCAGCCCCAGCATTTT.

The rearrangement links TRBV7-9 to TRBJ2-2, with D possibly being TRBD1 (6 bases). This CDR3 has 16 amino acids. CDR1 is SEHNR, CDR2 FQNEAQ, per germline (reference sequence). V was shortened by 5 bases and J by 4 bases, with 17 bases between the two germline ends. The CDR3 nucleotides are TGTGCCAGCAGCGAAAAAGGGGGATCGGGCACCGGGGAGCTGTTTTTT. Amino acid sequence: CASSEKGGSGTGELFF.

The sample holds a few counts of this clonotype. The CDR3 protein is CASSPSKTAEQYF. The CDR3 nucleotides read TGTGCCAGCTCACCTTCTAAGACAGCCGAGCAGTACTTC. The V call is TRBV18, the J call TRBJ2-7; perhaps TRBD1 as D (5 bases). Trimming shortened V by 3 bases and J by 6 bases, and 12 bases separated the two germline ends. The CDR3 is made up of 13 amino acids. Germline assignment: CDR1 KGHSH and CDR2 LQKENI.

This clonotype came up a few times. The chain recombines TRBV11-3 with TRBJ2-1; D not certain. The germline V gene encodes CDR1 SGHNT and CDR2 YENEEA. The CDR3 extends over 13 amino acids. V lost 0 bases, J lost 13 bases, and 13 bases lay in between. CDR3 DNA sequence: TGTGCCAGCAGCTTAGATCCTGGGTTCAGACAGTTCTTC. Residues: CASSLDPGFRQFF.

J is TRBJ2-2 and V is TRBV12-3 or TRBV12-4; tentative D call: TRBD1 (6 bases). V was shortened by 4 bases and J by 1 base, with 13 bases between the two germline ends. This CDR3 is 16 amino acids long. The CDR3 spells CASSSDDRWNTGELFF. The CDR3 coding sequence is TGTGCCAGCAGTTCCGACGACAGGTGGAACACCGGGGAGCTGTTTTTT.

This clonotype came up once. The rearrangement uses TRBV7-9 and TRBJ2-7; the match to TRBD1 covers 8 bases. Germline-derived CDR1 and CDR2 are SEHNR and FQNEAQ (reference sequence). J gave up 0 bases and V 5 bases, and 12 bases lay outside the gene matches. The CDR3 loop spans 17 amino acids. The CDR3 loop is CASSPRTGNPHSYEQYF. The CDR3 coding sequence is TGTGCCAGCAGCCCAAGGACAGGGAATCCCCACTCCTACGAGCAGTACTTC.

This clonotype was detected many times. This chain links TRBV29-1 with TRBJ2-3; TRBD2 matches at 7 bases. Germline V lookup: CDR1 SQVTM, CDR2 ANQGSEA. CDR3 length: 14 amino acids. J lost 0 bases, V lost 5 bases, and 5 bases had no gene match. For the CDR3, the DNA is TGCAGCGTTCACGGGGGGAGAAGCACAGATACGCAGTATTTT. Its protein product is CSVHGGRSTDTQYF.

This clonotype was detected a few times. V and J are TRBV9 and TRBJ2-3; D remains unclear. V was trimmed by 0 bases and J by 2 bases, leaving 4 bases between them. CDR1 is SGDLS and CDR2 is YYNGEE in the germline V gene. The CDR3 runs 13 residues. The CDR3 sequence: CASSVVDTDTQYF. Written as DNA, the CDR3 is TGTGCCAGCAGCGTAGTCGACACAGATACGCAGTATTTT.

This clonotype was observed at least ten times. The V call is TRBV5-6, the J call TRBJ2-7; 7 bases match TRBD2. Trimming took 4 bases from V and 2 from J; bases not matched to a gene: 6. Germline V gene data show CDR1 as SGHDT and CDR2 as YYEEEE. The CDR3 loop spans 14 amino acids. The CDR3 loop is CASSPTGGTYEQYF. The CDR3 DNA reads as TGTGCCAGCAGCCCTACGGGGGGTACCTACGAGCAGTACTTC. The complete variable domain, with remaining parts taken from reference TRBV5-6 and TRBJ2-7, reads DAGVTQSPTHLIKTRGQQVTLRCSPKSGHDTVSWYQQALGQGPQFIFQYYEEEERQRGNFPDRFSGHQFPNYSSELNVNALLLGDSALYLCASSPTGGTYEQYFGPGTRLTVT.

The chain is built from TRBV3-1 and TRBJ1-2; the D is unclear. The V and J ends lost 4 bases and 2 bases respectively, with 14 bases between them. The CDR3 length is 15 residues. Germline CDR1 LGHDT, CDR2 YNNKEL (reference sequence). The CDR3 DNA sequence: TGTGCCAGCAGCCCTAGGCTAGGCGTAAACTATGGCTACACCTTC. Translated, it gives CASSPRLGVNYGYTF.

This clonotype was seen a handful of times. CDR3 in DNA: TGTGCTAGTGGTTTGCCAGGGGCGACGGCTAGCGGGACATACACAGATACGCAGTATTTT. It specifies CASGLPGATASGTYTDTQYF. The chain combines TRBV12-5 with TRBJ2-3, with TRBD2 matching over 9 bases. Per germline, CDR1 LGHNT and CDR2 FRNRAP. The CDR3 totals 20 residues. J gave up 2 bases and V 2 bases, and 17 bases lay outside the gene matches. Together with reference TRBV12-5 and TRBJ2-3, the CDR3 gives the full variable domain: DARVTQTPRHKVTEMGQEVTMRCQPILGHNTVFWYRQTMMQGLELLAYFRNRAPLDDSGMPKDRFSAEMPDATLATLKIQPSEPRDSAVYFCASGLPGATASGTYTDTQYFGPGTRLTVL.

This clonotype was seen ten or more times. The genes are TRBV7-7 and TRBJ2-1, with TRBD2 matching 9 bases. The CDR3 runs 14 residues. The germline CDR1 and CDR2 sequences are SSHAT and FNYEAQ (reference sequence). The junction had 5 bases not matched to a gene; V was cut back by 5 bases and J by 6 bases. The CDR3: CASSAGTSSNEQFF. DNA of the CDR3: TGTGCCAGCAGCGCAGGGACTAGCAGCAATGAGCAGTTCTTC.

V gene TRBV5-1 combines with J gene TRBJ1-5; a weak D match, TRBD1 (6 bases). This CDR3 has 15 amino acids. Looked up from germline, CDR1 is SGHRS and CDR2 is YFSETQ. Trimming cost V 3 bases and J 4 bases, with 14 bases left between them. CDR3 bases: TGCGCCAGCAGCTGGGGGGGGGCTTGGAATCAGCCCCAGCATTTT. It encodes CASSWGGAWNQPQHF. Combining the CDR3 with reference TRBV5-1 and TRBJ1-5 gives the whole variable domain KAGVTQTPRYLIKTRGQQVTLSCSPISGHRSVSWYQQTPGQGLQFLFEYFSETQRNKGNFPGRFSGRQFSNSRSEMNVSTLELGDSALYLCASSWGGAWNQPQHFGDGTRLSIL.

There are a few counts of this clonotype. The chain recombines TRBV4-2 with TRBJ2-7, with D possibly matching TRBD2 (5 bases). Germline lookup yields CDR1 LGHNA and CDR2 YNFKEQ. Trimming cost V 1 base and J 0 bases, with 13 bases left between them. CDR3 length: 16 amino acids. This CDR3 is CASSQVLVRRSYEQYF. CDR3 nucleotides: TGTGCCAGCAGCCAAGTACTAGTAAGACGCTCCTACGAGCAGTACTTC.

V and J are TRBV7-2 and TRBJ2-7; 8 bases are a match to TRBD2. The J segment lost 0 bases and the V segment lost 7 bases, leaving 8 bases of the junction unmatched. CDR1 SGHTA and CDR2 FQGNSA come from the germline V gene. The CDR3 has 15 residues. In nucleotides, the CDR3 is TGTGCCAGCACCCTCAGCGGGGGAAGCTCCTACGAGCAGTACTTC. This encodes CASTLSGGSSYEQYF.

The chain joins TRBV7-2 to TRBJ2-7; either TRBD1 or TRBD2 may fit D (5 bases each). CDR3 length equals 13 residues. Germline V gives CDR1 SGHTA, CDR2 FQGNSA. Between the trimmed V and J ends, which lost 4 bases and 3 bases, there was a span of 10 bases. The CDR3 nucleotides read TGTGCCAGCAGCTCCGGGACCTTCTACGAGCAGTACTTC. Amino acids: CASSSGTFYEQYF.

This clonotype was seen more than once but under ten times. A read error may produce the germline difference seen at one junction end. The V gene is TRBV11-2, the J gene TRBJ2-5, with 8 bases that match TRBD2. The CDR3 sequence is 19 residues long. In germline, CDR1 is SGHAT, CDR2 FQNNGV. The CDR3 nucleotides read TGTGCCAGCAGCTTAGTCCACCAGATCGGGAGGGCCCTCCAAGTGACCCAGTACTTC. Protein product: CASSLVHQIGRALQVTQYF.

The chain uses TRBV6-1 and TRBJ1-2, with a tentative D call TRBD1 (6 bases). With 6 bases removed from V and 2 bases from J, the gap between germline ends came to 13 bases. The CDR3 extends over 14 amino acids. Germline assignment: CDR1 MNHNS and CDR2 SASEGT. CDR3 residues: CASREPGQNYGYTF. The CDR3 nucleotides read TGTGCCAGCAGGGAACCCGGACAGAACTATGGCTACACCTTC.

The CDR3 region is CASSLDLETQYF. In DNA form, the CDR3 reads TGCGCCAGCAGCTTGGACCTGGAGACCCAGTACTTC. The chain combines TRBV5-1 with TRBJ2-5; D call uncertain. V shed 0 bases and J shed 5 bases, with 5 bases lying between them. The length of the CDR3 is 12 residues. Germline CDR1 is SGHRS and CDR2 is YFSETQ.

This clonotype showed up many times. A junction boundary mismatches the germline segment, possibly from a read error. V usage is TRBV7-7 and J usage is TRBJ2-7; 9 bases are a match to TRBD1. Germline V gene sequence: CDR1 SSHAT, CDR2 FNYEAQ (reference sequence). This CDR3 is 15 amino acids long. The CDR3, as DNA: TGTGCTAGCAGCTCAGGGACAGGGAGGTCCTACGAGCAGTACTTC. Translated, it gives CASSSGTGRSYEQYF.

The rearrangement uses TRBV7-3 and TRBJ2-6; weak D call: TRBD2 (7 bases). Trimming removed 5 bases at V and 0 bases at J, with 20 bases between. Germline V CDR1 and CDR2: SGHTA, FQGTGA. This CDR3 is built from 19 residues. In nucleotides, the CDR3 is TGTGCCAGCAGCCGGACGGGGGGCAGGACGAGCTCTGGGGCCAACGTCCTGACTTTC. Its protein is CASSRTGGRTSSGANVLTF.

This clonotype has just a few counts. The chain carries TRBV4-3 and TRBJ2-3; 7 nucleotides align to TRBD2. From germline, CDR1 is LGHNA and CDR2 YSLEER. There are 11 residues in the CDR3. Unmatched junction bases numbered 2, after V lost 5 bases and J lost 9 bases. The CDR3 reads CASSGGGTQYF. The CDR3 DNA reads as TGCGCCAGCAGCGGGGGGGGGACGCAGTATTTT.

This clonotype occurred a few times. This rearrangement joins TRBV5-5 to TRBJ2-5; weak D call: TRBD2 (5 bases). CDR3 length equals 15 residues. V was cut by 0 bases and J by 5 bases, with 14 bases left in between. CDR1 is SGHKS and CDR2 is YYEKEE in the germline V gene (reference sequence). This CDR3 reads CASSLEGLATETQYF. As DNA, the CDR3 is TGTGCCAGCAGCTTGGAAGGTCTAGCCACGGAGACCCAGTACTTC.

In its sample, this clonotype was seen a few times. The chain links TRBV28 to TRBJ2-1; 9 bases are a match to TRBD1. This CDR3 spans 16 amino acids. V shed 7 bases and J 3 bases; nucleotides not matched to a gene: 10. Germline assignment: CDR1 MDHEN and CDR2 SYDVKM. Here the CDR3 DNA reads TGTGCCAGCACCCCCCTCCGGGACAGGGTCTACAATGAGCAGTTCTTC. This translates into CASTPLRDRVYNEQFF.

This clonotype was seen only a few times. The chain joins TRBV12-3 or TRBV12-4 to TRBJ2-5; D possibly matches TRBD1 or TRBD2 (5 bases each). This CDR3 has 16 amino acids. V was clipped by 6 bases and J by 2 bases, with 19 bases between them. The CDR3 nucleotides are TGTGCCAGCAGCTTCCACTCAACCGGGGCTCAAGAGACCCAGTACTTC. This sequence encodes CASSFHSTGAQETQYF.

This clonotype was observed a handful of times. The chain links TRBV12-3 or TRBV12-4 to TRBJ1-1; TRBD1 matches at 12 bases. The CDR3 is 15 residues long. V lost 6 bases and J lost 4; bases outside the gene matches: 6. The CDR3: CASSPGQGAGTEAFF. For the CDR3, the DNA is TGTGCCAGCAGCCCGGGACAGGGGGCGGGCACTGAAGCTTTCTTT.

The gene calls are TRBV11-2 and TRBJ2-1; 15 positions agree with TRBD2. V dropped 5 bases and J dropped 15; count of bases not matched to a gene: 11. The germline CDR1 and CDR2 sequences are SGHAT and FQNNGV. This CDR3 comprises 15 residues. The CDR3 nucleotides read TGTGCCAGCAGCAGAGGACTAGCGGGAGGGCCCAGGCGGTTCTTC. It yields the protein CASSRGLAGGPRRFF.